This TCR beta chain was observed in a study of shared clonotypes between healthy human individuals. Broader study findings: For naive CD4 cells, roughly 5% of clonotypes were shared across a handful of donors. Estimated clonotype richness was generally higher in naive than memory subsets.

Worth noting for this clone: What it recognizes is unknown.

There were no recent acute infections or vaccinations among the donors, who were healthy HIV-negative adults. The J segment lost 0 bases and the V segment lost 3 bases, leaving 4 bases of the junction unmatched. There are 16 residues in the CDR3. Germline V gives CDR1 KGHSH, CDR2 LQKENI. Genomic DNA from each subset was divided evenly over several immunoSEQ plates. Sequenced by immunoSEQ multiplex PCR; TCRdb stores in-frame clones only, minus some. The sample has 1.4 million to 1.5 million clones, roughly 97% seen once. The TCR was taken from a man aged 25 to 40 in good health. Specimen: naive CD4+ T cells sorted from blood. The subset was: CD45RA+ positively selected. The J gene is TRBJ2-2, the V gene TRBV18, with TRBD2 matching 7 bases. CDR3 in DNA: TGTGCCAGCTCACCGTTAAGCGGGACGAACACCGGGGAGCTGTTTTTT. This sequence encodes CASSPLSGTNTGELFF.